Below are 14 T cell receptor beta chains sequenced from a single sample in a study of CD4 T cells in relation to SARS-CoV-2 and coronaviruses. For these TCRs, the target antigens are not known. Profiling relied on immunoSEQ multiplex PCR, and the TCRdb table lists in-frame clones only, not all of them. Of 24,000 or so clones in the sample, about 80% were seen once. CD4+ T cells from unexposed donors were obtained before the COVID-19 pandemic (2011-2018). The cells were cultured for around ten days before CD4+ T cells were isolated. Input material: CD4+ T cells from PBMCs, cultured in vitro. The receptors were gathered from a human donor in good health.

The chain has TRBV5-1 and TRBJ2-7; TRBD1 matches at 8 bases. This CDR3 comprises 13 residues. CDR1 is SGHRS and CDR2 is YFSETQ in the germline V gene. Germline trimming cut 5 bases from V and 7 bases from J; bases unmatched to any gene: 8. The DNA of the CDR3 is TGCGCCAGCAGTTCCAGGGGGCGCTGGGAGCAGTACTTC. The encoded protein is CASSSRGRWEQYF. The full variable domain, its missing parts supplied by reference TRBV5-1 and TRBJ2-7, is KAGVTQTPRYLIKTRGQQVTLSCSPISGHRSVSWYQQTPGQGLQFLFEYFSETQRNKGNFPGRFSGRQFSNSRSEMNVSTLELGDSALYLCASSSRGRWEQYFGPGTRLTVT.

V gene TRBV6-5 combines with J gene TRBJ1-2; D is ambiguous. V shed 2 bases and J shed 5 bases, with 15 bases lying between them. CDR1 and CDR2 (germline): MNHEY, SVGAGI. The CDR3 is 15 residues long. The CDR3 sequence: CASSYAGRGGYGYTF. CDR3 nucleotide sequence: TGTGCCAGCAGTTACGCCGGGCGGGGAGGGTATGGCTACACCTTC.

The CDR3 region is CASSPGGVNQETQYF. For the CDR3, the DNA is TGCGCCAGCAGCCCCGGAGGTGTTAATCAAGAGACCCAGTACTTC. J is TRBJ2-5 and V is TRBV5-1, with D perhaps TRBD2 (5 bases). The CDR3 sequence is 15 residues long. Per the germline V gene, CDR1 is SGHRS and CDR2 is YFSETQ. V shed 4 bases and J shed 2 bases, with 15 bases lying between them.

V gene TRBV3-1 (or the pseudogene TRBV3-2) combines with J gene TRBJ1-1; D is uncertain. Trimming cost V 2 bases and J 3 bases, with 7 bases left between them. The length of the CDR3 is 13 residues. Germline V CDR1 and CDR2: LGHDT, YNNKEL (reference sequence). Here the CDR3 DNA reads TGTGCCAGCAGCCAAACCCGGGACACTGAAGCTTTCTTT. Residues: CASSQTRDTEAFF.

The chain employs TRBV1 and TRBJ2-3. TRBV1 is labeled a pseudogene. The CDR3 is 18 amino acids. The CDR3 region is CTSSLNGYLGSSTDTQYF. The CDR3 coding sequence is TGCACCAGCAGCCTCAATGGCTATCTTGGGTCTAGCACAGATACGCAGTATTTT.

V usage is TRBV19 and J usage is TRBJ2-7, with D possibly called TRBD1 or TRBD2 (5 bases each). CDR3 length equals 14 residues. Trimming took off 3 bases at V and 4 bases at J, with 13 bases between the two ends. Germline V gene sequence: CDR1 LNHDA, CDR2 SQIVND (reference sequence). This CDR3 is CASSIGAGLYEQYF. Here the CDR3 DNA reads TGTGCCAGTAGTATCGGGGCGGGCCTTTACGAGCAGTACTTC.

The chain couples TRBV15 to TRBJ2-5, with D maybe TRBD2 (5 bases). This CDR3 is built from 15 residues. V shed 0 bases and J shed 5 bases, with 13 bases lying between them. Germline V gene lookup returns CDR1 LNHNV and CDR2 YYDKDF (reference sequence). The chain's CDR3 is CATSRDQTKRETQYF. The CDR3 nucleotides are TGTGCCACCAGCAGAGATCAGACGAAGCGGGAGACCCAGTACTTC.

The chain employs TRBV5-4 and TRBJ2-6; D tentatively reads TRBD1 or TRBD2 (5 bases each). Germline V gives CDR1 SGHNT, CDR2 YYREEE (reference sequence). This CDR3 has 18 residues. Deletions cut 5 bases from V and 0 bases from J, with 18 bases between. CDR3 nucleotide sequence: TGTGCCAGCAGTTCACGTACAGAGGGGCCCTCTGGGGCCAACGTCCTGACTTTC. Amino acids: CASSSRTEGPSGANVLTF.

The gene calls are TRBV20-1 and TRBJ2-7, with 7 bases lining up with TRBD2. The CDR3 totals 14 residues. Germline V lookup: CDR1 DFQATT, CDR2 SNEGSKA (reference sequence). Trimming cost V 3 bases and J 6 bases; bases outside gene matches: 11. The CDR3 region is CSASRREDFSEQYF. The DNA of the CDR3 is TGCAGTGCTAGTCGTCGGGAGGATTTCTCCGAGCAGTACTTC.

This clone was seen a few times. The chain carries TRBV15 and TRBJ2-7; no clear D. The germline V and J ends were trimmed by 0 bases and 9 bases, with 15 bases remaining between them. This CDR3 region has 14 residues. Germline CDR1 reads LNHNV; CDR2 reads YYDKDF (reference sequence). CDR3 sequence (DNA): TGTGCCACCAGCAGAGATAGAGACCAACGATGGCAGTACTTC. It codes for CATSRDRDQRWQYF.

The CDR3 DNA reads as TGTGCCAGCAGTTACAAGCACGAGCAGTACTTC. Amino acid sequence: CASSYKHEQYF. This sequence joins TRBV6-6 and TRBJ2-7, with D unresolved. V was clipped by 2 bases and J by 5 bases, with 4 bases between them. From germline, CDR1 is MNHNY and CDR2 SVGAGI (reference sequence). This CDR3 spans 11 amino acids.

The chain employs TRBV18 and TRBJ2-2; 7 nucleotides agree with TRBD1. Germline loops: CDR1 KGHSH, CDR2 LQKENI. Germline trimming cut 0 bases from V and 1 base from J; bases unmatched to any gene: 2. This CDR3 comprises 16 residues. The CDR3 sequence: CASSPPGQMNTGELFF. The CDR3 DNA is TGTGCCAGCTCACCACCGGGACAGATGAACACCGGGGAGCTGTTTTTT.

The chain links TRBV9 to TRBJ2-5; D call uncertain. The germline gives CDR1 SGDLS, CDR2 YYNGEE. Trimming shortened V by 3 bases and J by 3 bases, and 6 bases separated the two germline ends. The CDR3 is made up of 12 amino acids. CDR3 region: CASSGREETQYF. Written as DNA, the CDR3 is TGTGCCAGCAGCGGACGAGAAGAGACCCAGTACTTC.

J is TRBJ1-1 and V is TRBV6-5; D is possibly TRBD1 (5 bases). V dropped 6 bases and J dropped 3 bases, with 14 bases sitting between them. The CDR3 length is 14 residues. Germline values: CDR1 MNHEY, CDR2 SVGAGI. The CDR3 reads CASRNGGRDTEAFF. The DNA of the CDR3 is TGTGCCAGCAGAAATGGGGGAAGAGACACTGAAGCTTTCTTT.